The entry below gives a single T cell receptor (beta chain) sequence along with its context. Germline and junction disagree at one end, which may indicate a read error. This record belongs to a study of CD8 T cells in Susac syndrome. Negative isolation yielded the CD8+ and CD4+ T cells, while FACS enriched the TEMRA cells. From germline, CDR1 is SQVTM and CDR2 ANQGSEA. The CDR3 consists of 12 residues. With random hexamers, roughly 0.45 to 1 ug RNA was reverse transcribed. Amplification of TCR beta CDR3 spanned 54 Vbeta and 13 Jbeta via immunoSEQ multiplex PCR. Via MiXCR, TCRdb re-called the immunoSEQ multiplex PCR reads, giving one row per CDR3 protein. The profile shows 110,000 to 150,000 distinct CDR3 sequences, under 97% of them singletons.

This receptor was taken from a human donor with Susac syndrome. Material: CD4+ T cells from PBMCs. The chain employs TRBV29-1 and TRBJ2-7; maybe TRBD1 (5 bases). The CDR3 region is CSVEDRTYEQYF. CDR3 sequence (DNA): TGCAGCGTCGAAGACAGAACCTACGAGCAGTACTTC.